This TCR beta chain stems from a study of PD-1 blockade in classical Hodgkin lymphoma. The CDR3 runs to 14 residues. CDR1 and CDR2 (germline): KGHSH, LQKENI. The trim removed 4 bases at V and 7 bases at J, leaving 6 bases unmatched. Using immunoSEQ multiplex PCR, the repertoire was profiled, and TCRdb retains in-frame clones only, with some absent. The data hold tens of thousands of clones, with just under 75% observed a single time. Exposure to brentuximab vedotin varied, and each patient had relapsed following autologous stem cell transplantation. Sequenced material: peripheral blood mononuclear cells (PBMCs), taken before the second cycle of nivolumab. This receptor was taken from a human donor with classical Hodgkin lymphoma. This rearrangement joins TRBV18 to TRBJ2-1; TRBD1 agrees at 8 bases. The CDR3 region has the DNA TGTGCCAGCTCACTAGGACAGGGATTGAATGAGCAGTTCTTC. Protein product: CASSLGQGLNEQFF.